The entry that follows covers one T cell receptor beta chain sequence. The antigen remains unidentified. Since no conserved phenylalanine or tryptophan closes the CDR3, a read error is the likely cause. The limits of the CDR3 on the DNA are not certain, so only TCRdb's listed CDR3 is given. The entry originates in a study of OX40 agonist ivuxolimab in advanced cancers. Overall study: Cohort: about 82% men, mean age approximately 64, aged roughly 23 to 79. Regarding the study as a whole: On average, CD8+ T cells showed a greater number of expanded clones than CD4+.

Germline V gene lookup returns CDR1 SGHAT and CDR2 FQNNGV. The CDR3 has 13 amino acids, counting both end residues. The table came from immunoSEQ multiplex PCR; TCRdb's copy has only in-frame clones and leaves some out. The sample lists about 69,000 clones, around 87% occurring once. The source is an adult with an advanced solid tumor such as melanoma, head and neck, liver or kidney cancer. The chain carries TRBV11-2 and TRBJ1-5; the DNA was not used to check the table's D call, TRBD1. Sequenced material: CD4+ or CD8+ T cells sorted from blood, taken in a trial of the OX40 agonist ivuxolimab. The CDR3 spells CASSLVGGTGAKN.